These 6 T cell receptor beta chains were sequenced from one sample in a study of CXCR3-negative and CXCR3-positive naive CD8 T cells. Researchers prepared the TRB cDNA libraries using 5' RACE with UMI labels. TCRdb re-called the 5' RACE reads and shows each CDR3 protein once, DNA omitted. Here the sample table reports approximately 62,000 distinct CDR3 sequences. The sample was naive CXCR3- CD8+ T cells from blood. As to subset: CD45RO-CCR7+CD27+CD95- naive CD8+ T cells lacking CXCR3 (TNR3-). These receptors all stem from a human donor in good health. Some clones in this sample may be carry-over from other donors' samples.

The rearrangement uses TRBV7-2 and TRBJ2-7. From germline, CDR1 is SGHTA and CDR2 FQGNSA. CDR3 length equals 12 residues. The CDR3: CASSLKGNEQYF.

This chain joins TRBV9 and TRBJ1-2; TCRdb picks TRBD1, but there is no DNA to check that call. Germline loops: CDR1 SGDLS, CDR2 YYNGEE. The CDR3 consists of 13 residues. CDR3 in amino acids: CASRGDRGTGYTF.

The V gene is TRBV28, the J gene TRBJ1-1; TCRdb's D call of TRBD1 is untestable without DNA. Germline values: CDR1 MDHEN, CDR2 SYDVKM. This CDR3 has 14 amino acids. The CDR3 region is CASSLLRGDTEAFF.

The gene calls are TRBV12-3 or TRBV12-4 and TRBJ1-1. The CDR3 contains 13 residues. CDR3 protein: CASSFQVNTEAFF.

The chain recombines TRBV29-1 with TRBJ2-2. CDR1 and CDR2 (germline): SQVTM, ANQGSEA. The CDR3 runs to 14 residues. The CDR3 loop is CSVAGNLDTGELFF.

V gene TRBV20-1 combines with J gene TRBJ2-5; TCRdb's D call, TRBD2, is unchecked because there is no DNA. The germline V gene encodes CDR1 DFQATT and CDR2 SNEGSKA (reference sequence). The CDR3 runs 13 residues. CDR3 region: CSAREVGELAQYF.